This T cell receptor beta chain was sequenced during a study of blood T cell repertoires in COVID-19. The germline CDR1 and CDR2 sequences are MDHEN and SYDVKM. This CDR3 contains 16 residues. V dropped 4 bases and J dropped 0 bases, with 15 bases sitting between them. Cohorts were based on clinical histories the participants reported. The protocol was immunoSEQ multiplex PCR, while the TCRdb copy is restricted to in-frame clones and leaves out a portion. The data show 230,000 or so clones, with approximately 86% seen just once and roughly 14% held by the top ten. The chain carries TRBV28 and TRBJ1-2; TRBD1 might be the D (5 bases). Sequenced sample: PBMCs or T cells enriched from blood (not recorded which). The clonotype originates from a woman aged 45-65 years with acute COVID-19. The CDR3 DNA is TGTGCCAGCAGTTCCGGATTGGGGGGAGCTAACTATGGCTACACCTTC. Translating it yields CASSSGLGGANYGYTF.